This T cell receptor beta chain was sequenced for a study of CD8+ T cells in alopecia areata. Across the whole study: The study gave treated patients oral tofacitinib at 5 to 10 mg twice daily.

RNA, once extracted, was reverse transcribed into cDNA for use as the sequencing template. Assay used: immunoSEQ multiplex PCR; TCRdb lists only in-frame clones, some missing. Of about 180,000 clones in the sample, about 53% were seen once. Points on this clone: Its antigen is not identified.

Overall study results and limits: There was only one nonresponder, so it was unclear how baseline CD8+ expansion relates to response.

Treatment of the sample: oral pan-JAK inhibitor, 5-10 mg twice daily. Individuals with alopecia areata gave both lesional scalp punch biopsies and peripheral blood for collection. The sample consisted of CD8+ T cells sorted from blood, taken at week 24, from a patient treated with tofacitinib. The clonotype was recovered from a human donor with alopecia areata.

This CDR3 is CASREGGTGLSGANVLTF. In DNA, the CDR3 is TGTGCCAGCAGGGAGGGAGGGACGGGCCTCTCTGGGGCCAACGTCCTGACTTTC. The rearrangement uses TRBV2 and TRBJ2-6; 7 bases align to TRBD2. J was trimmed by 0 bases and V by 6 bases; bases with no gene match: 11. The CDR3 is made up of 18 amino acids. CDR1 is SNHLY and CDR2 is FYNNEI in the germline V gene.